This record looks at one T cell receptor beta chain sequence and its context. Measured with immunoSEQ multiplex PCR; TCRdb has only the in-frame clones, and not every one. The table shows around 2.5 million clones, with 93% occurring only once. These data are taken from a study of shared clonotypes between healthy human individuals. In germline, CDR1 is MDHEN, CDR2 SYDVKM. Trimming took 6 bases from V and 3 from J; bases not matched to a gene: 20. The CDR3 runs to 18 residues. V is TRBV28 and J is TRBJ2-7; 7 bases line up with TRBD2. Sequenced sample: naive CD4+ T cells from PBMCs. Subset denoted: CD45RA+ positively selected. The receptor was isolated from a young man in good health. Some clones in this sample may be carry-over from other donors' samples. The CDR3 region is CASSPRGSEAGVDYEQYF. The CDR3 DNA reads as TGTGCCAGCAGCCCCCGAGGTTCCGAGGCGGGAGTGGACTACGAGCAGTACTTC.